This section outlines one T cell receptor beta chain sequence together with its context. Stable vitiligo meant no lesion change over the previous 6 months. The data derive from a study of resident and recirculating memory T cells in vitiligo. Study information: Epidermis came from shave biopsies of lesional and nonlesional sites, plus PBMCs.

Trimming cost V 4 bases and J 5 bases; bases outside gene matches: 11. The CDR3 loop spans 16 amino acids. Germline values: CDR1 SGHVS, CDR2 FQNEAQ. TCRdb keeps only in-frame clones here, not all; method: immunoSEQ multiplex PCR. Of tens of thousands of clones in the sample, about 91% were seen once. The J gene is TRBJ2-1, the V gene TRBV7-8; 7 bases align to TRBD1. Sequencing input: blood. The source is a male donor with vitiligo. CDR3 region: CASSSRHRGYNNEQFF. The CDR3 DNA is TGTGCCAGCAGCTCTCGTCACAGGGGATACAACAATGAGCAGTTCTTC.